The source of this TCR beta chain is a study of blood T cell repertoires in COVID-19. About the research overall: Researchers got acute and convalescent COVID-19 samples from the United States, Italy and Spain. PBMCs, B-cell-depleted T cells, or T cells were the source of the cDNA or gDNA that made up the material.

Participants reported their clinical history, and cohort assignment relied on those reports. Germline-derived CDR1 and CDR2 are SGDLS and YYNGEE. The ends were cut back, 4 bases at V and 6 bases at J, with 12 bases in the middle. The CDR3 covers 13 residues. In the authors' workflow: How many nucleated cells were present was estimated from reference gene primer amplification. The assay was immunoSEQ multiplex PCR, and TCRdb's table has in-frame clones only and misses some. The V and J calls and clone size are taken from that table; D and trimming were inferred from the DNA. The sample includes fewer than 300,000 clones, more than 80% of them seen just once.

Sequences were obtained from PBMCs or T cells enriched from blood (not recorded which). The sequence came from a woman aged 25-40 years who had recovered from COVID-19. The rearrangement links TRBV9 to TRBJ2-3; a possible D gene is TRBD2 (7 bases). CDR3 amino acids: CASSHGGADTQYF. CDR3 sequence (DNA): TGTGCCAGCAGCCATGGGGGGGCGGATACGCAGTATTTT.